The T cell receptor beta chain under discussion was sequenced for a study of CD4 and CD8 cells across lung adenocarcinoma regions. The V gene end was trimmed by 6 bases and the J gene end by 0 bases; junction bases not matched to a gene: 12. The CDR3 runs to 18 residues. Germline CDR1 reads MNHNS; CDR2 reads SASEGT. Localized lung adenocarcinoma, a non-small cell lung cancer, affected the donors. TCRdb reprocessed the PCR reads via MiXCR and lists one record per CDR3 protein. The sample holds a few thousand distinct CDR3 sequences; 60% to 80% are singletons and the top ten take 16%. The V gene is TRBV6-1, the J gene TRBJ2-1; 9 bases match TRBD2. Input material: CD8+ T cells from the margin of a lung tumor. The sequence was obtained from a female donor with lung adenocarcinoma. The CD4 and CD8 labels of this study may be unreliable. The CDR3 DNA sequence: TGTGCCAGCAGGGCGGGTAGCGGGAGCCCTAGCTCCTACAATGAGCAGTTCTTC. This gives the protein CASRAGSGSPSSYNEQFF.